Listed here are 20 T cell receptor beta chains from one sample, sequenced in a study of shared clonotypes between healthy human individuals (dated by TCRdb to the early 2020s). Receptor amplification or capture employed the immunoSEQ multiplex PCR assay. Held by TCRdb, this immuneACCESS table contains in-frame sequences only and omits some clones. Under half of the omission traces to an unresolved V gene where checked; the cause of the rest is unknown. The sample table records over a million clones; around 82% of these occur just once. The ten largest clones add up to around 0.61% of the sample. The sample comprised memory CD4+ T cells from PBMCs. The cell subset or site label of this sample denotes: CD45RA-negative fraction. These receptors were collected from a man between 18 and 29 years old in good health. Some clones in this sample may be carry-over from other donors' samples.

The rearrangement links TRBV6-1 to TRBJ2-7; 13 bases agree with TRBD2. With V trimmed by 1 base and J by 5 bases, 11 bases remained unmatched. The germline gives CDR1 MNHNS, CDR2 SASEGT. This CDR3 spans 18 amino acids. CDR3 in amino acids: CASSEGFWTSGSGDEQYF. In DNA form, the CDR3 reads TGTGCCAGCAGTGAAGGGTTTTGGACTAGCGGGAGCGGGGACGAGCAGTACTTC.

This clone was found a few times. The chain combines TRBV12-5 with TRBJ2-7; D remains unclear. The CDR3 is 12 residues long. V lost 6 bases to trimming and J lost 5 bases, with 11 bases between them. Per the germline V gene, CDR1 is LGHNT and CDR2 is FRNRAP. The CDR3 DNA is TGTGCTAGTGGCCGTAATTTAGACGAGCAGTACTTC. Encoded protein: CASGRNLDEQYF.

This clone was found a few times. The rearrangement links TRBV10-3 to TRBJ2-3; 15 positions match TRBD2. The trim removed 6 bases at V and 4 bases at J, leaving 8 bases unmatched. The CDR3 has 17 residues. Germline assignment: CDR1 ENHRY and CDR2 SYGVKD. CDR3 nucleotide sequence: TGTGCCATCAGGCCCGGACTAGCGGGAGGGCGTCCAGATACGCAGTATTTT. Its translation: CAIRPGLAGGRPDTQYF.

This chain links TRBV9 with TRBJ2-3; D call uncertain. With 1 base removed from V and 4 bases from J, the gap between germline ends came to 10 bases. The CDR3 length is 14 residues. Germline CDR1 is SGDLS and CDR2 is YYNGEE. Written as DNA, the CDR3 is TGTGCCAGCAGCGTAAGGGCCATTGCAGATACGCAGTATTTT. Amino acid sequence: CASSVRAIADTQYF.

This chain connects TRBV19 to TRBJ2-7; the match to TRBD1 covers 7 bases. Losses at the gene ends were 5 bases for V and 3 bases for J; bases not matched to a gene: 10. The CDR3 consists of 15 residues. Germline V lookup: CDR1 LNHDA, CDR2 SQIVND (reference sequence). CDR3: CASSVRTGHYYEQYF. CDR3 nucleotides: TGTGCCAGTAGTGTCCGGACAGGCCATTACTACGAGCAGTACTTC.

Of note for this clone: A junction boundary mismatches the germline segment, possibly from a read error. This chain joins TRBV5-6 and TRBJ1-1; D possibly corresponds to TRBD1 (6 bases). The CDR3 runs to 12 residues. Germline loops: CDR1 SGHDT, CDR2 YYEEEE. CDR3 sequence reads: CASSKRDTQAFF. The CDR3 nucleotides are TGTGCCAGCAGCAAAAGGGACACTCAAGCTTTCTTT.

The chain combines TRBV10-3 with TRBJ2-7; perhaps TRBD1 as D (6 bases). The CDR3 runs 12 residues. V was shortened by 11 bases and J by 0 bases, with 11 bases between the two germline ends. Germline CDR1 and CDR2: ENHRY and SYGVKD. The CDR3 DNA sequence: TGTGCCGTGGGGGCGACCTCCTACGAGCAGTACTTC. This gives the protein CAVGATSYEQYF.

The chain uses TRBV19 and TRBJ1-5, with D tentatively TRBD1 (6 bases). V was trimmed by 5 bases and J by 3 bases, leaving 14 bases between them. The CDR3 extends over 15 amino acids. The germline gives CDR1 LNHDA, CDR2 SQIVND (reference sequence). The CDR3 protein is CASSAGSGDNQPQHF. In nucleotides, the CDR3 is TGTGCCAGTAGTGCAGGATCAGGGGACAATCAGCCCCAGCATTTT.

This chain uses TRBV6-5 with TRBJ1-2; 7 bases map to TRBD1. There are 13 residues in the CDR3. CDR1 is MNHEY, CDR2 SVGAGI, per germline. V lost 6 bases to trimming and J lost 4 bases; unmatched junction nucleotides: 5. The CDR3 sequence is CASSLQGSYGYTF. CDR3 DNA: TGTGCCAGCAGCCTACAGGGGTCCTATGGCTACACCTTC.

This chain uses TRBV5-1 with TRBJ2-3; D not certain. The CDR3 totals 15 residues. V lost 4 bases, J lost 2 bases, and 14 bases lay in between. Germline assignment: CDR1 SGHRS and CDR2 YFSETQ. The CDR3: CASSQQLGPTDTQYF. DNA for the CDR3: TGCGCCAGCAGCCAACAATTGGGCCCCACAGATACGCAGTATTTT.

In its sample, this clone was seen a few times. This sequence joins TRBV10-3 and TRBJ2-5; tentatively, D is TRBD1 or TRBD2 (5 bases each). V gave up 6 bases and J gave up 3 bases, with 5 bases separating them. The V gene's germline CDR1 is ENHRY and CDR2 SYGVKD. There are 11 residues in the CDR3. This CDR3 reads CAIRGEETQYF. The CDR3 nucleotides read TGTGCCATCAGGGGGGAAGAGACCCAGTACTTC.

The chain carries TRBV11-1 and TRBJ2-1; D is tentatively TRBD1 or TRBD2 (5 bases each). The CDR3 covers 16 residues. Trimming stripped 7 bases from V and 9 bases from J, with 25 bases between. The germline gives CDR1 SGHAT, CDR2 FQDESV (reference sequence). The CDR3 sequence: CASTTFDSKQRGEQFF. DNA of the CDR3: TGTGCCAGCACCACATTCGACAGCAAACAACGGGGTGAGCAGTTCTTC.

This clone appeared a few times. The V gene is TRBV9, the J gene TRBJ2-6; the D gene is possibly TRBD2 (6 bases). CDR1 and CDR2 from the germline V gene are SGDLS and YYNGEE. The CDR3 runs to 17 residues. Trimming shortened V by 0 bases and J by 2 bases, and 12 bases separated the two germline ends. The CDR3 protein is CASSVGSGVAGANVLTF. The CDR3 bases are TGTGCCAGCAGCGTAGGGTCGGGGGTAGCTGGGGCCAACGTCCTGACTTTC.

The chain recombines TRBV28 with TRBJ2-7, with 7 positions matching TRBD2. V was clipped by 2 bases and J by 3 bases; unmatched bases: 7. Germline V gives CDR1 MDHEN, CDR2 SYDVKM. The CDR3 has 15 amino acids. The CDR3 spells CASSLEGGPIYEQYF. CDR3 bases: TGTGCCAGCAGTTTAGAGGGAGGGCCCATCTACGAGCAGTACTTC.

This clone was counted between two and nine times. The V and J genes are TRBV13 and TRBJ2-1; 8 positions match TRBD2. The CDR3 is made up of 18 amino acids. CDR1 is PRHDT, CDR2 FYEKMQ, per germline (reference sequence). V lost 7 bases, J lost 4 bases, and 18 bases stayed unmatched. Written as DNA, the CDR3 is TGTGCCAGCAAGAGAGCTATGAGTGCGGGAGGCCAATACAATGAGCAGTTCTTC. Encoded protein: CASKRAMSAGGQYNEQFF.

The CDR3 is CASSLVGLQGASNQPQHF. CDR3 sequence (DNA): TGTGCCAGCAGTTTAGTCGGTCTCCAGGGGGCTAGCAATCAGCCCCAGCATTTT. The chain is built from TRBV27 and TRBJ1-5, with 8 positions matching TRBD1. With V trimmed by 2 bases and J by 0 bases, 9 bases remained unmatched. Per germline, CDR1 MNHEY and CDR2 SMNVEV (reference sequence). The CDR3 covers 18 residues.

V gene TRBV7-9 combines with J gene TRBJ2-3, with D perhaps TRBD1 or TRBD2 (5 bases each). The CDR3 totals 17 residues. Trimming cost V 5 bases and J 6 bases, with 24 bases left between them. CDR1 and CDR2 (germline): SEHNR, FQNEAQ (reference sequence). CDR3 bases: TGTGCCAGCAGCCCCACCGAGGGCAGGGCGTCTGCGGATACGCAGTATTTT. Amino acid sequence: CASSPTEGRASADTQYF.

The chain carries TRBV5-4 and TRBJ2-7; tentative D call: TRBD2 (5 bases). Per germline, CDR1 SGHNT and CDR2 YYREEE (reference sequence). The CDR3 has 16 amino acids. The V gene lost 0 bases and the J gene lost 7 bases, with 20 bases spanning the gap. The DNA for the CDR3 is TGTGCCAGCAGCTTGGGCCTCGGCGGGCCGGGGATAGAGCAGTACTTC. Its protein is CASSLGLGGPGIEQYF.

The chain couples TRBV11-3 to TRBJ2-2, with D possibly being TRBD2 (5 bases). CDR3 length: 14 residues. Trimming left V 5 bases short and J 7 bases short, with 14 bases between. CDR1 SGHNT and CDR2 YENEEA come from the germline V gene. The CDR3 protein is CASSPERAGGELFF. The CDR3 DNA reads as TGTGCCAGCAGCCCAGAGAGGGCCGGCGGGGAGCTGTTTTTT.

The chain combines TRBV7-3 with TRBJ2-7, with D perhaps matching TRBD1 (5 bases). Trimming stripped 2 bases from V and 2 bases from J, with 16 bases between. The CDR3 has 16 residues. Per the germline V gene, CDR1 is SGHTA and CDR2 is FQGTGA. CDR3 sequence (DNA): TGTGCCAGCAGCTTAGTAGCAGGGCGACCAACCTACGAGCAGTACTTC. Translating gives CASSLVAGRPTYEQYF. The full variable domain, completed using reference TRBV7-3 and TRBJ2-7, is GAGVSQTPSNKVTEKGKYVELRCDPISGHTALYWYRQSLGQGPEFLIYFQGTGAADDSGLPNDRFFAVRPEGSVSTLKIQRTERGDSAVYLCASSLVAGRPTYEQYFGPGTRLTVT.